These 9 T cell receptor beta chains originate from one sample sequenced in a study of T cell responses to AZD1222 COVID-19 vaccine. Some clones are missing from TCRdb's copy, which holds only in-frame ones; the method was immunoSEQ multiplex PCR. Of about 110,000 clones listed, around nine tenths are singletons. Sequencing used peripheral blood, obtained 28 days after the second AZD1222 dose. These receptor sequences come from an adult who received the AZD1222 COVID-19 vaccine.

The chain combines TRBV24-1 with TRBJ1-5, with 10 bases lining up with TRBD1. Trimming took 4 bases from V and 1 from J; bases not matched to a gene: 3. CDR1 and CDR2 (germline): KGHDR, SFDVKD. This CDR3 has 16 residues. The CDR3 nucleotides read TGTGCCACCAGTGACACGACAGGGGGCAGCAATCAGCCCCAGCATTTT. Translation gives CATSDTTGGSNQPQHF.

The chain couples TRBV29-1 to TRBJ1-1; D ambiguous. This CDR3 comprises 13 residues. The V end was cut by 2 bases, the J end by 0 bases, with 7 bases between. CDR1 and CDR2 (germline): SQVTM, ANQGSEA. This CDR3 is CSVEWPMNTEAFF. The DNA of the CDR3 is TGCAGCGTTGAATGGCCGATGAACACTGAAGCTTTCTTT.

The chain combines TRBV12-3 or TRBV12-4 with TRBJ1-1; D may be TRBD1 (6 bases). Trimming removed 5 bases from V and 11 bases from J, with 12 bases in between. This CDR3 is 11 amino acids long. The CDR3 reads CASSLPGEAFF. The CDR3 coding sequence is TGTGCCAGCAGTCTCCCAGGGGAGGCTTTCTTT.

The chain uses TRBV30 and TRBJ2-7; TRBD2 might be the D (5 bases). Germline assignment: CDR1 GTSNPN and CDR2 SVGIG (reference sequence). CDR3 length: 10 residues. The germline V and J ends were trimmed by 4 bases and 4 bases, with 5 bases remaining between them. The CDR3 spells CAWKRYEQYF. In nucleotides, the CDR3 is TGTGCCTGGAAGCGGTACGAGCAGTACTTC.

The chain combines TRBV14 with TRBJ2-5; D is undetermined. The CDR3 totals 15 residues. Germline V CDR1 and CDR2: SGHDN, FVKESK. The ends were cut back, 0 bases at V and 0 bases at J, with 8 bases in the middle. CDR3 DNA sequence: TGTGCCAGCAGCCAAGAGCCGCAGTACCAAGAGACCCAGTACTTC. It translates to CASSQEPQYQETQYF. The full variable domain, completed using reference TRBV14 and TRBJ2-5, is EAGVTQFPSHSVIEKGQTVTLRCDPISGHDNLYWYRRVMGKEIKFLLHFVKESKQDESGMPNNRFLAERTGGTYSTLKVQPAELEDSGVYFCASSQEPQYQETQYFGPGTRLLVL.

The chain joins TRBV19 to TRBJ2-5; 11 nucleotides line up with TRBD1. Germline V lookup: CDR1 LNHDA, CDR2 SQIVND (reference sequence). This CDR3 has 15 amino acids. J lost 4 bases, V lost 6 bases, and 7 bases had no gene match. Here the CDR3 DNA reads TGTGCCAGTAGGCAACCGGGACAGGGGGGAGAGACCCAGTACTTC. It yields the protein CASRQPGQGGETQYF.

The V and J genes are TRBV6-5 and TRBJ2-3; 8 positions agree with TRBD2. V was pared by 6 bases and J by 1 base, with 6 bases of the junction left unmatched. This CDR3 has 15 residues. CDR1 is MNHEY, CDR2 SVGAGI, per germline. The CDR3 coding sequence is TGTGCCAGCAGCCCCGGGACTAGAGGCACAGATACGCAGTATTTT. Amino acid sequence: CASSPGTRGTDTQYF.

The chain uses TRBV14 and TRBJ1-3; D unresolved. Looked up from germline, CDR1 is SGHDN and CDR2 is FVKESK. The CDR3 has 15 amino acids. Trimming shortened V by 1 base and J by 4 bases, and 11 bases separated the two germline ends. CDR3 loop: CASSQVVTAGNTIYF. The CDR3 nucleotides read TGTGCCAGCAGCCAAGTGGTTACCGCAGGAAACACCATATATTTT.

The chain links TRBV30 to TRBJ1-4, with a tentative D call TRBD1 (5 bases). The germline V gene has CDR1 GTSNPN and CDR2 SVGIG (reference sequence). The V end lost 7 bases, the J end lost 8 bases, and 17 bases lay between the germline ends. The CDR3 covers 13 residues. CDR3 DNA: TGTGCCTATAAAGCAGGGTGGGAAGAAAAACTGTTTTTT. The encoded protein is CAYKAGWEEKLFF. The full variable domain, rest sourced from reference TRBV30 and TRBJ1-4, is SQTIHQWPATLVQPVGSPLSLECTVEGTSNPNLYWYRQAAGRGLQLLFYSVGIGQISSEVPQNLSASRPQDRQFILSSKKLLLSDSGFYLCAYKAGWEEKLFFGSGTQLSVL.